The 27 T cell receptor beta chains below come from one sample, sequenced in a study of blood T cell repertoires in COVID-19. The table came from immunoSEQ multiplex PCR; TCRdb's copy has only in-frame clones and leaves some out. The sample contains 300,000 or so clones, around 86% of which appear only once. Sequenced sample: PBMCs or T cells enriched from blood (not recorded which). Receptors originate from a woman aged 40-49 years with acute COVID-19.

This chain joins TRBV29-1 and TRBJ1-1, with TRBD1 matching 8 bases. This CDR3 is 13 amino acids long. The germline CDR1 and CDR2 sequences are SQVTM and ANQGSEA. With 5 bases clipped from V and 6 bases from J, the junction kept 8 bases outside the gene matches. The CDR3 bases are TGCAGCGTTTCGGGGACAGGCTACCCTGAAGCTTTCTTT. Its translation is CSVSGTGYPEAFF.

The rearrangement joins TRBV5-5 to TRBJ2-1, with 7 bases fitting TRBD2. The CDR3 has 13 amino acids. Germline V gene lookup returns CDR1 SGHKS and CDR2 YYEKEE (reference sequence). The ends lost 4 bases at V and 6 bases at J; junction bases unmatched: 4. The CDR3 region has the DNA TGTGCCAGCAGCCCCGGGGAGGGCAATGAGCAGTTCTTC. Translation gives CASSPGEGNEQFF.

The genes are TRBV23-1 and TRBJ2-2; 9 bases are a match to TRBD1. TRBV23-1 is identified as an open reading frame with a role that is uncertain. V was clipped by 4 bases and J by 5 bases; unmatched bases: 5. The CDR3 sequence is 15 residues long. CDR3 nucleotide sequence: TGCGCCAGCAGTCGTCCGGGACAGGGAACCGGGGAGCTGTTTTTT. Translated, it gives CASSRPGQGTGELFF.

This clone was observed a few times. The chain has TRBV19 and TRBJ1-5; 8 bases align to TRBD1. J was trimmed by 0 bases and V by 4 bases; bases with no gene match: 5. The CDR3 length is 16 residues. Germline V CDR1 and CDR2: LNHDA, SQIVND (reference sequence). CDR3 in amino acids: CASSNYRGNSNQPQHF. The CDR3 DNA follows: TGTGCCAGTAGTAACTACAGGGGGAATAGCAATCAGCCCCAGCATTTT.

The V gene is TRBV19, the J gene TRBJ2-7, with a tentative D call TRBD2 (5 bases). Germline CDR1 LNHDA, CDR2 SQIVND (reference sequence). V lost 4 bases to trimming and J lost 1 base, with 14 bases between them. This CDR3 has 15 residues. The DNA for the CDR3 is TGTGCCAGTAGTAGAAGTTCCCGGGGTTCCTACGAGCAGTACTTC. Its protein is CASSRSSRGSYEQYF.

This rearrangement joins TRBV9 to TRBJ2-7, with TRBD1 matching over 7 bases. The J segment lost 3 bases and the V segment lost 0 bases, leaving 6 bases of the junction unmatched. The CDR3 contains 15 residues. Germline V gene data show CDR1 as SGDLS and CDR2 as YYNGEE. The DNA of the CDR3 is TGTGCCAGCAGCGTAGGACAGGGAGAAGGCTACGAGCAGTACTTC. This codes for CASSVGQGEGYEQYF.

The CDR3, as DNA: TGTGCCAGTGGGGTGACTAGCGGGAGCTGGGAGACCCAGTACTTC. Its translation is CASGVTSGSWETQYF. The chain combines TRBV19 with TRBJ2-5, with TRBD2 matching over 12 bases. V was clipped by 8 bases and J by 5 bases; unmatched bases: 9. The CDR3 has 15 residues. Germline values: CDR1 LNHDA, CDR2 SQIVND (reference sequence).

The rearrangement links TRBV5-4 to TRBJ2-3, with 7 bases aligning to TRBD2. The CDR3 spans 14 residues. Unmatched junction bases numbered 10, after V lost 4 bases and J lost 8 bases. Germline V CDR1 and CDR2: SGHNT, YYREEE (reference sequence). CDR3 region: CASSLGGVKGTQYF. The CDR3 region has the DNA TGTGCCAGCAGCCTGGGGGGGGTTAAGGGTACGCAGTATTTT. Using reference TRBV5-4 and TRBJ2-3 for the parts outside the CDR3, the full variable domain is ETGVTQSPTHLIKTRGQQVTLRCSSQSGHNTVSWYQQALGQGPQFIFQYYREEENGRGNFPPRFSGLQFPNYSSELNVNALELDDSALYLCASSLGGVKGTQYFGPGTRLTVL.

V usage is TRBV7-3 and J usage is TRBJ1-4; no clear D. The V end was cut by 0 bases, the J end by 3 bases, with 8 bases between. Germline V gives CDR1 SGHTA, CDR2 FQGTGA. The CDR3 extends over 15 amino acids. The CDR3: CASSLTADPNEKLFF. The CDR3 region has the DNA TGTGCCAGCAGCTTAACGGCGGATCCTAATGAAAAACTGTTTTTT.

This rearrangement joins TRBV7-9 to TRBJ1-2; D may be TRBD1 (5 bases). Per germline, CDR1 SEHNR and CDR2 FQNEAQ (reference sequence). The germline V and J ends were trimmed by 1 base and 12 bases, with 15 bases remaining between them. The CDR3 covers 13 residues. CDR3 loop: CASSLVATEGDTF. Written as DNA, the CDR3 is TGTGCCAGCAGCTTAGTTGCAACAGAAGGGGACACCTTC. Full variable domain (outside the CDR3, taken from reference TRBV7-9 and TRBJ1-2): DTGVSQNPRHKITKRGQNVTFRCDPISEHNRLYWYRQTLGQGPEFLTYFQNEAQLEKSRLLSDRFSAERPKGSFSTLEIQRTEQGDSAMYLCASSLVATEGDTFGSGTRLTVV.

CDR3 DNA sequence: TGCGCCAGCAGCCAAGGGGAGAGGACTGAAGCTTTCTTT. Its translation is CASSQGERTEAFF. V gene TRBV4-3 combines with J gene TRBJ1-1, with D hard to call. The germline CDR1 and CDR2 sequences are LGHNA and YSLEER. The CDR3 extends over 13 amino acids. Deletions cut 1 base from V and 5 bases from J, with 8 bases between.

Written as DNA, the CDR3 is TGTGCCAGCAGTATACAGGGAGGCAATCAGCCCCAGCATTTT. Encoded protein: CASSIQGGNQPQHF. The chain links TRBV5-5 to TRBJ1-5; D possibly corresponds to TRBD1 (6 bases). The CDR3 totals 14 residues. Between the trimmed V and J ends, which lost 5 bases and 2 bases, there was a span of 11 bases. Per germline, CDR1 SGHKS and CDR2 YYEKEE (reference sequence).

The chain joins TRBV11-2 to TRBJ1-2; no clear D. Deletions cut 5 bases from V and 2 bases from J, with 21 bases between. Germline V CDR1 and CDR2: SGHAT, FQNNGV. CDR3 length: 17 amino acids. CDR3 amino acids: CASSPRQLSAGNYGYTF. The CDR3 DNA reads TGTGCCAGCAGCCCAAGACAACTTTCGGCCGGAAACTATGGCTACACCTTC. Variable domain in full (rest from reference TRBV11-2 and TRBJ1-2): EAGVAQSPRYKIIEKRQSVAFWCNPISGHATLYWYQQILGQGPKLLIQFQNNGVVDDSQLPKDRFSAERLKGVDSTLKIQPAKLEDSAVYLCASSPRQLSAGNYGYTFGSGTRLTVV.

This chain joins TRBV9 and TRBJ2-3, with unresolved D. Germline values: CDR1 SGDLS, CDR2 YYNGEE. The CDR3 has 13 residues. Trimming stripped 0 bases from V and 1 base from J, with 3 bases between. This CDR3 is CASSVAGTDTQYF. The CDR3 nucleotides are TGTGCCAGCAGCGTAGCGGGCACAGATACGCAGTATTTT.

The chain has TRBV28 and TRBJ1-2; TRBD1 agrees at 7 bases. CDR1 and CDR2 (germline): MDHEN, SYDVKM. V shed 7 bases and J 7 bases; nucleotides not matched to a gene: 6. The length of the CDR3 is 12 residues. CDR3 coding DNA: TGTGCCAGCAAGATCAACAGGGGTGGCTACACCTTC. This gives the protein CASKINRGGYTF.

V and J are TRBV12-3 or TRBV12-4 and TRBJ1-2, with 8 bases fitting TRBD1. V was clipped by 3 bases and J by 8 bases; unmatched bases: 5. This CDR3 contains 13 residues. In DNA form, the CDR3 reads TGTGCCAGCAGTTTGAGGACAGGGCTAGGCTACACCTTC. It is translated as CASSLRTGLGYTF.

This chain connects TRBV9 to TRBJ1-6, with TRBD1 matching over 8 bases. The CDR3 length is 16 residues. The ends lost 5 bases at V and 6 bases at J; junction bases unmatched: 10. The germline gives CDR1 SGDLS, CDR2 YYNGEE. The CDR3 here is CASSPDRGGSNSPLHF. CDR3 nucleotide sequence: TGTGCCAGCAGTCCAGACAGGGGCGGTTCTAATTCACCCCTCCACTTT.

The CDR3 bases are TGTGCCAGTAGCGACCAGGGGTTGAGGGATACGCAGTATTTT. Its translation is CASSDQGLRDTQYF. The gene calls are TRBV19 and TRBJ2-3; tentatively, D is TRBD1 (6 bases). CDR1 is LNHDA and CDR2 is SQIVND in the germline V gene (reference sequence). The length of the CDR3 is 14 residues. V lost 6 bases, J lost 6 bases, and 16 bases lay in between. The full variable domain, completed using reference TRBV19 and TRBJ2-3, is DGGITQSPKYLFRKEGQNVTLSCEQNLNHDAMYWYRQDPGQGLRLIYYSQIVNDFQKGDIAEGYSVSREKKESFPLTVTSAQKNPTAFYLCASSDQGLRDTQYFGPGTRLTVL.

CDR3 residues: CASSEGLAGPYGEQYF. The CDR3 DNA reads as TGCGCCAGCAGCGAGGGACTAGCGGGTCCTTATGGGGAGCAGTACTTC. This sequence joins TRBV5-1 and TRBJ2-7; the match to TRBD2 covers 12 bases. The germline V gene encodes CDR1 SGHRS and CDR2 YFSETQ. The CDR3 spans 16 residues. J lost 7 bases, V lost 4 bases, and 12 bases had no gene match. The whole variable domain, remainder taken from reference TRBV5-1 and TRBJ2-7, is KAGVTQTPRYLIKTRGQQVTLSCSPISGHRSVSWYQQTPGQGLQFLFEYFSETQRNKGNFPGRFSGRQFSNSRSEMNVSTLELGDSALYLCASSEGLAGPYGEQYFGPGTRLTVT.

The chain uses TRBV4-3 and TRBJ2-5; no firm D call. Germline lookup yields CDR1 LGHNA and CDR2 YSLEER. The CDR3 extends over 14 amino acids. With 0 bases removed from V and 5 bases from J, the gap between germline ends came to 10 bases. The CDR3 loop is CASSQDSRKETQYF. Written as DNA, the CDR3 is TGCGCCAGCAGCCAAGATTCTAGGAAGGAGACCCAGTACTTC.

The chain couples TRBV25-1 to TRBJ1-6; unclear D gene. Germline lookup yields CDR1 MGHDK and CDR2 SYGVNS. The V end lost 1 base, the J end lost 10 bases, and 8 bases lay between the germline ends. This CDR3 spans 13 amino acids. CDR3 amino acids: CASSESPPSPLHF. DNA for the CDR3: TGTGCCAGCAGTGAATCCCCTCCCTCACCCCTCCACTTT.

The rearrangement uses TRBV11-2 and TRBJ1-5; D might be TRBD1 (5 bases). From germline, CDR1 is SGHAT and CDR2 FQNNGV. This CDR3 comprises 15 residues. V lost 1 base to trimming and J lost 6 bases, with 13 bases between them. The CDR3 here is CASSLVGGGAQPQHF. The CDR3 bases are TGTGCCAGCAGCTTAGTTGGGGGGGGTGCTCAGCCCCAGCATTTT.

The rearrangement joins TRBV10-3 to TRBJ2-3; 10 bases agree with TRBD2. CDR3 length: 15 residues. V lost 5 bases and J lost 5; bases outside the gene matches: 7. Germline assignment: CDR1 ENHRY and CDR2 SYGVKD. CDR3 DNA sequence: TGTGCCATCAGTCGAACTAGCGGGGCGGTAGATACGCAGTATTTT. Protein sequence: CAISRTSGAVDTQYF.

The chain is built from TRBV5-1 and TRBJ1-5; D perhaps matches TRBD1 (5 bases). The V end lost 0 bases, the J end lost 7 bases, and 14 bases lay between the germline ends. The CDR3 totals 15 residues. From germline, CDR1 is SGHRS and CDR2 YFSETQ. CDR3 residues: CASSLEGREEQPQHF. The CDR3 DNA sequence: TGCGCCAGCAGCTTGGAGGGCAGGGAGGAACAGCCCCAGCATTTT.

The chain recombines TRBV1 with TRBJ2-5; the table assigns TRBD2, which was not confirmed against the DNA. TRBV1 is recorded as a pseudogene. This CDR3 has 17 residues. CDR3 sequence reads: CTSSQERGGGTEETQYF. The CDR3 DNA is TGCACCAGCAGCCAAGAACGAGGGGGAGGGACCGAAGAGACCCAGTACTTC.

The chain uses TRBV5-6 and TRBJ1-1, with TRBD1 matching 7 bases. V lost 0 bases, J lost 7 bases, and 3 bases stayed unmatched. The CDR3 sequence is 13 residues long. The germline gives CDR1 SGHDT, CDR2 YYEEEE. The CDR3 loop reads CASSLGDRVEAFF. As DNA, the CDR3 is TGTGCCAGCAGCTTGGGGGACAGAGTTGAAGCTTTCTTT.

The CDR3 nucleotides are TGCAGCCACTCGGGACAGTGGGGCGGGGGGGAAGCTTTCTTT. Its translation is CSHSGQWGGGEAFF. The genes are TRBV29-1 and TRBJ1-1; the match to TRBD1 covers 7 bases. The CDR3 length is 14 residues. Losses at the gene ends were 8 bases for V and 8 bases for J; bases not matched to a gene: 17. Germline assignment: CDR1 SQVTM and CDR2 ANQGSEA.